This T cell receptor beta chain was identified during a study of CD8 T cells in ankylosing spondylitis. The CDR3 is 17 residues long. CDR1 and CDR2 (germline): SGHRS, YFSETQ. V shed 4 bases, J shed 8 bases, and the junction held 14 bases outside the gene matches. This clonotype was detected many times. The antigen is undetermined. Study-wide findings and caveats: Within matched ankylosing spondylitis synovial fluid, disease-linked clones were reportedly significantly enriched. Several of the motif variants were reported before in synovial fluid and blood from reactive arthritis.

Making the TCR beta libraries involved quantitative 5'-RACE with molecular barcodes. A single record per CDR3 protein comes from TCRdb applying MiXCR to the 5' RACE reads. The table has approximately 100,000 distinct CDR3 sequences, roughly 8.7% seen once. This TCR derives from a male donor with ankylosing spondylitis or in good health (not recorded which). This chain joins TRBV5-1 and TRBJ2-1; TRBD2 matches at 11 bases. Sequenced sample: blood, either unsorted or a sorted T cell fraction (not recorded which). The CDR3 loop is CASSPGRRTSGPDEQFF. CDR3 DNA sequence: TGCGCCAGCAGCCCGGGACGGCGGACTAGCGGGCCTGATGAGCAGTTCTTC.